These 30 T cell receptor beta chains were all obtained from the same sample, sequenced in a study of blood T cell repertoires in COVID-19. Libraries were prepared by immunoSEQ multiplex PCR; TCRdb keeps only in-frame clonotypes and omits some of them. This table has more than 150,000 clones, roughly 80% appearing once. Input material: PBMCs or T cells enriched from blood (not recorded which). These receptors originate from a woman in her 50s who had recovered from COVID-19.

The genes are TRBV27 and TRBJ1-3; D might be TRBD1 (6 bases). CDR1 and CDR2 from the germline V gene are MNHEY and SMNVEV (reference sequence). With 5 bases removed from V and 4 bases from J, the gap between germline ends came to 9 bases. The CDR3 contains 13 residues. The CDR3 loop is CASSRGAGNTIYF. The CDR3, as DNA: TGTGCCAGCAGTCGGGGGGCCGGAAACACCATATATTTT.

The chain combines TRBV7-9 with TRBJ1-4; TRBD1 is a possible D gene (6 bases). The germline gives CDR1 SEHNR, CDR2 FQNEAQ (reference sequence). The CDR3 runs 16 residues. V was pared by 5 bases and J by 5 bases, with 18 bases between. In DNA, the CDR3 is TGTGCCAGCAGCCATCGGACAGCGCGGGGGAATGAAAAACTGTTTTTT. As protein: CASSHRTARGNEKLFF.

This clone was picked up one time. The chain recombines TRBV5-5 with TRBJ1-5, with a possible D match to TRBD1 (5 bases). Germline V CDR1 and CDR2: SGHKS, YYEKEE (reference sequence). Trimming removed 2 bases at V and 7 bases at J, with 10 bases between. The length of the CDR3 is 13 residues. The CDR3 DNA reads TGTGCCAGCAGCTTATCAGGGCAACAGCCCCAGCATTTT. It specifies CASSLSGQQPQHF.

This clone was observed a handful of times. V gene TRBV3-1 (or the pseudogene TRBV3-2) combines with J gene TRBJ1-1; 8 positions match TRBD1. V dropped 5 bases and J dropped 7; count of bases not matched to a gene: 9. This CDR3 has 14 amino acids. The V gene's germline CDR1 is LGHDT and CDR2 YNNKEL (reference sequence). This chain's CDR3 is CASSARTGSSEAFF. CDR3 sequence (DNA): TGTGCCAGCAGCGCCCGGACAGGGAGCAGTGAAGCTTTCTTT.

This clone was detected only a few times. The V call is TRBV11-2, the J call TRBJ2-3; perhaps TRBD1 as D (6 bases). There are 16 residues in the CDR3. V was cut by 6 bases and J by 0 bases, with 16 bases left in between. Germline V gene sequence: CDR1 SGHAT, CDR2 FQNNGV. CDR3 in amino acids: CASSIEPGQSTDTQYF. The CDR3 DNA reads as TGTGCCAGCAGTATAGAGCCGGGACAAAGCACAGATACGCAGTATTTT.

The count of this clone is one. The chain has TRBV3-1 (or the pseudogene TRBV3-2) and TRBJ2-1; tentatively, D is TRBD1 (6 bases). This CDR3 has 16 amino acids. V shed 4 bases and J shed 5 bases, with 18 bases lying between them. Germline CDR1 and CDR2: LGHDT and YNNKEL (reference sequence). CDR3 DNA: TGTGCCAGCAGCCCCTTTGGGGGCGCTGGAAACAATGAGCAGTTCTTC. It is translated as CASSPFGGAGNNEQFF.

This chain joins TRBV7-2 and TRBJ2-1, with TRBD1 matching 8 bases. The CDR3 totals 15 residues. Germline V gene data show CDR1 as SGHTA and CDR2 as FQGNSA. V lost 5 bases, J lost 12 bases, and 15 bases stayed unmatched. The CDR3 DNA reads TGTGCCAGCAGCGCCACAGGGACAGGCACCCGAGGGCAGTTCTTC. Amino acids: CASSATGTGTRGQFF. Full variable domain (rest looked up from reference TRBV7-2 and TRBJ2-1): GAGVSQSPSNKVTEKGKDVELRCDPISGHTALYWYRQSLGQGLEFLIYFQGNSAPDKSGLPSDRFSAERTGGSVSTLTIQRTQQEDSAVYLCASSATGTGTRGQFFGPGTRLTVL.

This clone was observed a single time. The chain has TRBV2 and TRBJ1-2; 8 bases agree with TRBD1. The CDR3 is 13 residues long. The V and J ends lost 4 bases and 6 bases, in that order; junction bases with no gene match: 4. Per the germline V gene, CDR1 is SNHLY and CDR2 is FYNNEI. The CDR3 protein is CASSGQGINGYTF. DNA for the CDR3: TGTGCCAGCAGTGGACAGGGGATTAATGGCTACACCTTC.

Only a few counts were recorded for this clone. At the DNA level, this CDR3 is encoded by other sequences in the same sample as well. The rearrangement joins TRBV5-1 to TRBJ2-5; 8 nucleotides match TRBD1. Germline CDR1 and CDR2: SGHRS and YFSETQ. There are 14 residues in the CDR3. V gave up 0 bases and J gave up 5 bases; unmatched junction bases: 3. Written as DNA, the CDR3 is TGCGCCAGCAGCTTGGCAGGGGGCCGGGAGACCCAGTACTTC. As protein: CASSLAGGRETQYF.

The chain uses TRBV2 and TRBJ1-1; no reliable D call. With 4 bases removed from V and 4 bases from J, the gap between germline ends came to 13 bases. CDR1 is SNHLY, CDR2 FYNNEI, per germline. The CDR3 runs to 14 residues. The CDR3, as DNA: TGTGCCAGCAGTGGATTAGAGGTGACCACTGAAGCTTTCTTT. Encoded protein: CASSGLEVTTEAFF.

The CDR3 loop is CASSFRTGANSPLHF. For the CDR3, the DNA is TGTGCCAGCAGTTTTCGGACAGGAGCGAATTCACCCCTCCACTTT. This chain uses TRBV28 with TRBJ1-6; 7 bases agree with TRBD1. CDR1 is MDHEN and CDR2 is SYDVKM in the germline V gene. The ends lost 3 bases at V and 7 bases at J; junction bases unmatched: 6. This CDR3 contains 15 residues.

V usage is TRBV3-1 (or the pseudogene TRBV3-2) and J usage is TRBJ2-4, with a weak D call TRBD2 (5 bases). This CDR3 is built from 16 residues. Germline V gene data show CDR1 as LGHDT and CDR2 as YNNKEL (reference sequence). V was pared by 8 bases and J by 4 bases, with 21 bases between. The CDR3 nucleotides read TGTGCCAGCTCTCATGGAGCGGCGGAAGCTAAAAACATTCAGTACTTC. It encodes CASSHGAAEAKNIQYF.

This chain joins TRBV6-5 and TRBJ2-7; 9 nucleotides agree with TRBD2. The CDR3 contains 16 residues. V lost 0 bases and J lost 4; bases outside the gene matches: 7. The germline V gene encodes CDR1 MNHEY and CDR2 SVGAGI. CDR3 sequence: CASSYSAGGPIYEQYF. The CDR3 DNA sequence: TGTGCCAGCAGTTACTCCGCGGGAGGGCCAATTTACGAGCAGTACTTC.

The rearrangement uses TRBV2 and TRBJ2-7; perhaps TRBD1 as D (6 bases). The V gene lost 6 bases and the J gene lost 8 bases, with 14 bases spanning the gap. From germline, CDR1 is SNHLY and CDR2 FYNNEI. The CDR3 extends over 12 amino acids. The CDR3, as DNA: TGTGCCAGCAGGGACAGTCGGTTTCAGCAGTACTTC. Residues: CASRDSRFQQYF. Full variable domain (outside the CDR3, taken from reference TRBV2 and TRBJ2-7): EPEVTQTPSHQVTQMGQEVILRCVPISNHLYFYWYRQILGQKVEFLVSFYNNEISEKSEIFDDQFSVERPDGSNFTLKIRSTKLEDSAMYFCASRDSRFQQYFGPGTRLTVT.

J is TRBJ2-7 and V is TRBV7-8, with D maybe TRBD2 (5 bases). V was clipped by 5 bases and J by 3 bases, with 17 bases between them. This CDR3 is built from 15 residues. CDR1 and CDR2 (germline): SGHVS, FQNEAQ. The CDR3 region has the DNA TGTGCCAGCAGCCGAACGACCGGGGTGGGCTACGAGCAGTACTTC. It yields the protein CASSRTTGVGYEQYF. The whole variable domain, filled in from reference TRBV7-8 and TRBJ2-7, reads GAGVSQSPRYKVAKRGQDVALRCDPISGHVSLFWYQQALGQGPEFLTYFQNEAQLDKSGLPSDRFFAERPEGSVSTLKIQRTQQEDSAVYLCASSRTTGVGYEQYFGPGTRLTVT.

This clone is a singleton in its sample. This chain connects TRBV3-1 (or the pseudogene TRBV3-2) to TRBJ2-2, with D unclear. V shed 1 base and J shed 2 bases, with 11 bases lying between them. The germline CDR1 and CDR2 sequences are LGHDT and YNNKEL (reference sequence). CDR3 length: 16 amino acids. Here the CDR3 DNA reads TGTGCCAGCAGCCAAGGGAGTCCCGTAAACACCGGGGAGCTGTTTTTT. As protein: CASSQGSPVNTGELFF.

CDR3 region: CSVPGQAQAFF. The CDR3 DNA is TGCAGCGTTCCCGGACAGGCACAAGCTTTCTTT. The chain combines TRBV29-1 with TRBJ1-1, with 7 bases that match TRBD1. J gave up 9 bases and V 5 bases, and 6 bases lay outside the gene matches. CDR3 size: 11 residues. CDR1 is SQVTM and CDR2 is ANQGSEA in the germline V gene. Based on the CDR3 plus reference TRBV29-1 and TRBJ1-1, the full variable domain is SAVISQKPSRDICQRGTSLTIQCQVDSQVTMMFWYRQQPGQSLTLIATANQGSEATYESGFVIDKFPISRPNLTFSTLTVSNMSPEDSSIYLCSVPGQAQAFFGQGTRLTVV.

CDR3: CAGVGPLLDTQYF. The CDR3 nucleotides are TGTGCCGGGGTGGGGCCCTTGCTAGATACGCAGTATTTT. The chain recombines TRBV6-5 with TRBJ2-3; D possibly corresponds to TRBD1 (5 bases). Germline values: CDR1 MNHEY, CDR2 SVGAGI. The CDR3 runs 13 residues. Trimming cost V 11 bases and J 5 bases, with 17 bases left between them.

The CDR3 coding sequence is TGTGCCAGCCAAGAAACAGGCTCCTACGAGCAGTACTTC. It is translated as CASQETGSYEQYF. The rearrangement uses TRBV7-3 and TRBJ2-7, with D possibly being TRBD1 (5 bases). The CDR3 spans 13 residues. The germline V and J ends were trimmed by 8 bases and 0 bases, with 11 bases remaining between them. Germline CDR1 is SGHTA and CDR2 is FQGTGA.

Only one count was recorded for this clone. The CDR3 sequence is CSVEDPAGAYNEQFF. DNA of the CDR3: TGCAGCGTTGAAGATCCAGCGGGAGCCTACAATGAGCAGTTCTTC. The chain joins TRBV29-1 to TRBJ2-1; TRBD2 matches at 8 bases. This CDR3 is built from 15 residues. Per the germline V gene, CDR1 is SQVTM and CDR2 is ANQGSEA. V gave up 0 bases and J gave up 2 bases; unmatched junction bases: 3.

DNA of the CDR3: TGTGCCAGCCAAGCGGGTCACGGGAATCAGCCCCAGCATTTT. Translation gives CASQAGHGNQPQHF. The chain combines TRBV2 with TRBJ1-5; D remains unclear. V was shortened by 8 bases and J by 4 bases, with 15 bases between the two germline ends. This CDR3 has 14 residues. Looked up from germline, CDR1 is SNHLY and CDR2 is FYNNEI.

The chain is built from TRBV3-1 (or the pseudogene TRBV3-2) and TRBJ2-7, with a weak D call TRBD2 (6 bases). CDR3 length: 12 residues. Germline-derived CDR1 and CDR2 are LGHDT and YNNKEL (reference sequence). The germline V and J ends were trimmed by 5 bases and 6 bases, with 11 bases remaining between them. CDR3 residues: CASSIGGVEQYF. CDR3 coding DNA: TGTGCCAGCAGCATCGGAGGGGTCGAGCAGTACTTC.

The chain is built from TRBV7-2 and TRBJ2-1, with no clear D. The germline gives CDR1 SGHTA, CDR2 FQGNSA. The CDR3 loop spans 13 amino acids. V dropped 1 base and J dropped 6 bases, with 7 bases sitting between them. CDR3 region: CASSLGSGNEQFF. For the CDR3, the DNA is TGTGCCAGCAGCTTAGGATCCGGCAATGAGCAGTTCTTC. The full variable domain, its missing parts supplied by reference TRBV7-2 and TRBJ2-1, is GAGVSQSPSNKVTEKGKDVELRCDPISGHTALYWYRQSLGQGLEFLIYFQGNSAPDKSGLPSDRFSAERTGGSVSTLTIQRTQQEDSAVYLCASSLGSGNEQFFGPGTRLTVL.

The J gene is TRBJ2-7, the V gene TRBV11-2; the match to TRBD2 covers 9 bases. The germline V gene has CDR1 SGHAT and CDR2 FQNNGV. This CDR3 contains 15 residues. V shed 5 bases, J shed 2 bases, and the junction held 7 bases outside the gene matches. The CDR3 region is CASSQLAGATYEQYF. The DNA of the CDR3 is TGTGCCAGCAGCCAATTAGCGGGGGCGACCTACGAGCAGTACTTC.

This chain connects TRBV19 to TRBJ1-1; TRBD1 agrees at 10 bases. With V trimmed by 5 bases and J by 5 bases, 5 bases remained unmatched. This CDR3 has 14 amino acids. Germline V gene sequence: CDR1 LNHDA, CDR2 SQIVND (reference sequence). CDR3 region: CASSVRDRGTEAFF. The CDR3 region has the DNA TGTGCCAGTAGTGTACGGGACAGGGGAACTGAAGCTTTCTTT.

The chain joins TRBV27 to TRBJ1-1; TRBD1 agrees at 9 bases. Germline values: CDR1 MNHEY, CDR2 SMNVEV (reference sequence). The CDR3 totals 18 residues. With 5 bases clipped from V and 2 bases from J, the junction kept 15 bases outside the gene matches. The CDR3 loop is CASSPSDRGLQKNTEAFF. The CDR3 nucleotides are TGTGCCAGCAGTCCGAGCGACAGGGGGTTACAGAAAAACACTGAAGCTTTCTTT.

The J gene is TRBJ1-1, the V gene TRBV15; a possible D gene is TRBD1 (5 bases). The V gene's germline CDR1 is LNHNV and CDR2 YYDKDF (reference sequence). The CDR3 has 12 residues. Trimming removed 0 bases at V and 10 bases at J, with 9 bases between. The CDR3 DNA follows: TGTGCCACCAGCAGAGAGCTGGGGCGAGCTTTCTTT. Translating it yields CATSRELGRAFF.

The chain employs TRBV11-3 and TRBJ2-7; D is perhaps TRBD2 (6 bases). The V end lost 0 bases, the J end lost 4 bases, and 7 bases lay between the germline ends. The CDR3 is made up of 13 amino acids. Germline V gene lookup returns CDR1 SGHNT and CDR2 YENEEA. The CDR3 spells CASSLEGGYEQYF. CDR3 nucleotides: TGTGCCAGCAGCTTAGAGGGGGGATACGAGCAGTACTTC.

This sequence joins TRBV7-2 and TRBJ1-1; D unclear. Per germline, CDR1 SGHTA and CDR2 FQGNSA. The CDR3 length is 14 residues. Trimming left V 5 bases short and J 1 base short, with 11 bases between. In nucleotides, the CDR3 is TGTGCCAGCAGCCGCGGGCTCCAGAACACTGAAGCTTTCTTT. Its protein is CASSRGLQNTEAFF. The full variable domain, completed using reference TRBV7-2 and TRBJ1-1, is GAGVSQSPSNKVTEKGKDVELRCDPISGHTALYWYRQSLGQGLEFLIYFQGNSAPDKSGLPSDRFSAERTGGSVSTLTIQRTQQEDSAVYLCASSRGLQNTEAFFGQGTRLTVV.

About this clone: This may stem from a read error, because a much larger clone lies one nucleotide away. The sample contains more than one DNA sequence encoding this CDR3. V usage is TRBV19 and J usage is TRBJ1-2; no firm D call. Trimming removed 5 bases at V and 2 bases at J, with 12 bases between. Germline loops: CDR1 LNHDA, CDR2 SQIVND (reference sequence). The CDR3 loop spans 14 amino acids. The DNA for the CDR3 is TGTGCCAGTAGTGCGCACCTATCAAACTATGGCTACACCTTC. It specifies CASSAHLSNYGYTF.